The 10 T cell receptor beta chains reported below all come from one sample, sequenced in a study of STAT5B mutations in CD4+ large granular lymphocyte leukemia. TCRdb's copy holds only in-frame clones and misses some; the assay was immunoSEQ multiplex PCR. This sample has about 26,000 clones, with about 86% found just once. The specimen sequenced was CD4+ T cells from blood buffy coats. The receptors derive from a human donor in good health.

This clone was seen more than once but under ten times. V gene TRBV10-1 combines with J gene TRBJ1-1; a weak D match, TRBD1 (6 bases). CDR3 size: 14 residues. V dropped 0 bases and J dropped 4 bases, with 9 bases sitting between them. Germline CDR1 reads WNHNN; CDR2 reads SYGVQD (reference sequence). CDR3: CASSESRGITEAFF. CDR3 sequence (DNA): TGCGCCAGCAGTGAGTCGAGGGGGATCACTGAAGCTTTCTTT.

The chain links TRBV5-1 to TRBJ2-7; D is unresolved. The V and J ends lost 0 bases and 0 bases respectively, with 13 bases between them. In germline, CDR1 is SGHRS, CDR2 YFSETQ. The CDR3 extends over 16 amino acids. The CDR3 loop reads CASSLGVGISSYEQYV. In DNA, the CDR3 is TGCGCCAGCAGCTTGGGTGTAGGGATTAGCTCCTACGAGCAGTACGTC.

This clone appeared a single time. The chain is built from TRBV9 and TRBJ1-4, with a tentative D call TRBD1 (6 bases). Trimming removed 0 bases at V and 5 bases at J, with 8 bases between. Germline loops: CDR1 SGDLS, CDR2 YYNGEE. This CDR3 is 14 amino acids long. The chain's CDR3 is CASSVGTGNEKLFF. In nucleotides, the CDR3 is TGTGCCAGCAGCGTAGGCACAGGGAATGAAAAACTGTTTTTT.

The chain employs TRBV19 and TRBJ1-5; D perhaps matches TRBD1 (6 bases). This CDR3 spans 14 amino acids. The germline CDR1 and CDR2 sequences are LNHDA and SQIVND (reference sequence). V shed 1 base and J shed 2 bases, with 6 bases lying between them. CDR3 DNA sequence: TGTGCCAGTAGTATAGGACAGGGCAATCAGCCCCAGCATTTT. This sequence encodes CASSIGQGNQPQHF.

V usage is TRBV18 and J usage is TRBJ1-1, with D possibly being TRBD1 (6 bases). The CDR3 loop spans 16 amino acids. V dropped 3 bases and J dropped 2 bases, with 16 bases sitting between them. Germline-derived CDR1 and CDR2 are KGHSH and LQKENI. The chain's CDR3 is CASSPPTGQINTEAFF. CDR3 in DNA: TGTGCCAGCTCACCTCCTACTGGACAGATTAACACTGAAGCTTTCTTT.

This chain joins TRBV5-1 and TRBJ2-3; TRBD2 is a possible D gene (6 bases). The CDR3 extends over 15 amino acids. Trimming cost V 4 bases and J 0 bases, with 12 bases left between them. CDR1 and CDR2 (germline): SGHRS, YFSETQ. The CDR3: CASSLLASSTDTQYF. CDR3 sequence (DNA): TGCGCCAGCAGCCTGCTAGCGTCGAGCACAGATACGCAGTATTTT.

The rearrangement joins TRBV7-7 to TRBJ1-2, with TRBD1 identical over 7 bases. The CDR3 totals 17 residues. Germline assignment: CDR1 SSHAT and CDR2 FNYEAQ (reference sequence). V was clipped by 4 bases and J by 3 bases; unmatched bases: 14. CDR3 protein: CASSSRTGIFTHYGYTF. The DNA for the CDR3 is TGTGCCAGCAGCTCTCGGACAGGAATCTTTACACACTATGGCTACACCTTC.

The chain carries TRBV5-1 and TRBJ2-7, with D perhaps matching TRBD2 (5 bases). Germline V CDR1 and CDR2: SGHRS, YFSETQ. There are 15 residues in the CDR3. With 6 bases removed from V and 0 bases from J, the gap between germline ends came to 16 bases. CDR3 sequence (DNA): TGCGCCAGCAAAGAGGTCGGGGTGAGCTCCTACGAGCAGTACTTC. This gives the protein CASKEVGVSSYEQYF. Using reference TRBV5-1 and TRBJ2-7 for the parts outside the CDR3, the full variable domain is KAGVTQTPRYLIKTRGQQVTLSCSPISGHRSVSWYQQTPGQGLQFLFEYFSETQRNKGNFPGRFSGRQFSNSRSEMNVSTLELGDSALYLCASKEVGVSSYEQYFGPGTRLTVT.

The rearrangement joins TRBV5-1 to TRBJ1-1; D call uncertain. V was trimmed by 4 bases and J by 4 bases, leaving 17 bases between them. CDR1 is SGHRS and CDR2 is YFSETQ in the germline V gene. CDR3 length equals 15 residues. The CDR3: CASSPQPGKGTEAFF. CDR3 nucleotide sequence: TGCGCCAGCAGCCCGCAGCCCGGGAAGGGCACTGAAGCTTTCTTT.

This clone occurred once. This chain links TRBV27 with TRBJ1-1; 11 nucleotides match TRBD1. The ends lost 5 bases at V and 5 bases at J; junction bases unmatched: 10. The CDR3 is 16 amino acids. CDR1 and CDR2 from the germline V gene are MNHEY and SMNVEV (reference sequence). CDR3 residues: CASSLPTGTGGTEAFF. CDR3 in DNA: TGTGCCAGCAGTCTACCAACCGGGACAGGGGGGACTGAAGCTTTCTTT.